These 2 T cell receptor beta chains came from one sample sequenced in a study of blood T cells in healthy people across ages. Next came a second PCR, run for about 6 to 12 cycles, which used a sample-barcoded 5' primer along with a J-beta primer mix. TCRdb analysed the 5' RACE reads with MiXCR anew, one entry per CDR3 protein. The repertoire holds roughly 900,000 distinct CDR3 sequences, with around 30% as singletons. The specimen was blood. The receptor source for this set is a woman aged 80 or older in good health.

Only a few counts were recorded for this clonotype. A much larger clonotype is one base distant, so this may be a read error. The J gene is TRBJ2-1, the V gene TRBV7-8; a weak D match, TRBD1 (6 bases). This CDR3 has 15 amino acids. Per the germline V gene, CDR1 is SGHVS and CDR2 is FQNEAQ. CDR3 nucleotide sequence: TGTGCCAGCAGCCTCCGGGACACGACCTACAGTGAGCAGTTCTTC. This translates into CASSLRDTTYSEQFF.

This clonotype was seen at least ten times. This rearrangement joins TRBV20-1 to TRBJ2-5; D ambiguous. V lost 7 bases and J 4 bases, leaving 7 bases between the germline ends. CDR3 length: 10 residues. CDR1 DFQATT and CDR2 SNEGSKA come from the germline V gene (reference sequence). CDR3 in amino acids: CSVPRETQYF. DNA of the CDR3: TGCAGTGTCCCTAGAGAGACCCAGTACTTC.